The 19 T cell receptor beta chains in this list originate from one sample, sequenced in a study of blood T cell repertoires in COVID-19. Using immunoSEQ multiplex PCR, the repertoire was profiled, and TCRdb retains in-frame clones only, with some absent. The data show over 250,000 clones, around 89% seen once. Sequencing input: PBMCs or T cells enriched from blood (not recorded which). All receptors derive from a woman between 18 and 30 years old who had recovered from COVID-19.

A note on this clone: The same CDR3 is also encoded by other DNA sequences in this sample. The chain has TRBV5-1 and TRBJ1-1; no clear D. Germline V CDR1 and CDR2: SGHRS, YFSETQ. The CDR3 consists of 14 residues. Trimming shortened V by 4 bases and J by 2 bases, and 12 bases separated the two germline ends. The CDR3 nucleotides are TGCGCCAGCAGCCTTCCGGGATTCAACACTGAAGCTTTCTTT. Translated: CASSLPGFNTEAFF.

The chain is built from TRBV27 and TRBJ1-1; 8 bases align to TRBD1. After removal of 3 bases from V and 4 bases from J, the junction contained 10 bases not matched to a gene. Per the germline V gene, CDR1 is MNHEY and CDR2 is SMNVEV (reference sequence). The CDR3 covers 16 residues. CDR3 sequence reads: CASSFSQGARGTEAFF. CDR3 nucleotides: TGTGCCAGCAGTTTTTCTCAGGGGGCGAGGGGCACTGAAGCTTTCTTT.

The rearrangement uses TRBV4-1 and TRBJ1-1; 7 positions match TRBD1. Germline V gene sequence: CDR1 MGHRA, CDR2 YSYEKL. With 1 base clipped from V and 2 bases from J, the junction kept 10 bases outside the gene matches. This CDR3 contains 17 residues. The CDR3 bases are TGCGCCAGCAGCCAAGGGTTGGGGACAGCCCTCAACACTGAAGCTTTCTTT. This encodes CASSQGLGTALNTEAFF.

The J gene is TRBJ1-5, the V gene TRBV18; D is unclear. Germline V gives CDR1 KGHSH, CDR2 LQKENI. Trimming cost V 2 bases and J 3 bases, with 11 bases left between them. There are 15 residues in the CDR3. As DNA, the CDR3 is TGTGCCAGCTCACCAAGCGACGGTCCCAATCAGCCCCAGCATTTT. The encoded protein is CASSPSDGPNQPQHF.

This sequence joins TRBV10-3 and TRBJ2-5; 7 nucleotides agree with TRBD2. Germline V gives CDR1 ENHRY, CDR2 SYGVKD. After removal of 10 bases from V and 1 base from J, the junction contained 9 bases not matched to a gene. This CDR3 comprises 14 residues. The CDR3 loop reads CATSGSGAQETQYF. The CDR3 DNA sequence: TGTGCCACCTCCGGGAGCGGGGCCCAAGAGACCCAGTACTTC.

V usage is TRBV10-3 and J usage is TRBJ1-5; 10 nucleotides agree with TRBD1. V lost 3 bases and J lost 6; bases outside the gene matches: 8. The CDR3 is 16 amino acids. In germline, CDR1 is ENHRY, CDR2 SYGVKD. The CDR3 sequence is CAISDPGTGESQPQHF. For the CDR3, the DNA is TGTGCCATCAGTGACCCCGGGACAGGGGAAAGTCAGCCCCAGCATTTT.

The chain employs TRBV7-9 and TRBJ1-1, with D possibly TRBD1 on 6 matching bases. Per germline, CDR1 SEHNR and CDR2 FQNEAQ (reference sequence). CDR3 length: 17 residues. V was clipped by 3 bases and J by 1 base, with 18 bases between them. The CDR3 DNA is TGTGCCAGCAGCTTCCCGGGAGGAAGGGGGTCGAACACTGAAGCTTTCTTT. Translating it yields CASSFPGGRGSNTEAFF.

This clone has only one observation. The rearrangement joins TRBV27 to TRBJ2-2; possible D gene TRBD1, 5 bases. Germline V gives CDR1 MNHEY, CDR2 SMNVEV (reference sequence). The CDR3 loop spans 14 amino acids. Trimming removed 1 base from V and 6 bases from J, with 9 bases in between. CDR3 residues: CASSLWAGPGELFF. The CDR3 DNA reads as TGTGCCAGCAGTTTATGGGCAGGGCCCGGGGAGCTGTTTTTT.

In DNA, the CDR3 is TGTGCCAGCAGTTCGTCGACACTTAACTATGGCTACACCTTC. Its translation: CASSSSTLNYGYTF. The rearrangement joins TRBV6-5 to TRBJ1-2; D is unclear. The V and J ends lost 4 bases and 1 base respectively, with 10 bases between them. This CDR3 is 14 amino acids long. Germline V CDR1 and CDR2: MNHEY, SVGAGI.

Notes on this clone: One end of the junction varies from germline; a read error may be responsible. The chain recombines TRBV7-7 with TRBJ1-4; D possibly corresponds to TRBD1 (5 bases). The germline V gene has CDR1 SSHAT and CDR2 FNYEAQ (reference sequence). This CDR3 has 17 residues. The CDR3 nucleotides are TGTGCTAGCAGCTTAAAAGGAGGGGACGGAAATAATGAAAAACTGTTTTTT. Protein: CASSLKGGDGNNEKLFF.

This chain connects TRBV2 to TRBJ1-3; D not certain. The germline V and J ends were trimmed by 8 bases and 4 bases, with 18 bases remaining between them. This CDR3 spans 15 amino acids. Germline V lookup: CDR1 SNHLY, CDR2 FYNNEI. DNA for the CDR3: TGTGCCAGCGCCTCAGCGGGATCGTCCGGAAACACCATATATTTT. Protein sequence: CASASAGSSGNTIYF.

Written as DNA, the CDR3 is TGTGCCAGCAGCCGGATGACTAGCGGGGGTTACAATGAGCAGTTCTTC. Protein: CASSRMTSGGYNEQFF. V usage is TRBV13 and J usage is TRBJ2-1; TRBD2 agrees at 12 bases. Trimming took 5 bases from V and 4 from J; bases not matched to a gene: 6. This CDR3 region has 16 residues. Germline V gene lookup returns CDR1 PRHDT and CDR2 FYEKMQ (reference sequence).

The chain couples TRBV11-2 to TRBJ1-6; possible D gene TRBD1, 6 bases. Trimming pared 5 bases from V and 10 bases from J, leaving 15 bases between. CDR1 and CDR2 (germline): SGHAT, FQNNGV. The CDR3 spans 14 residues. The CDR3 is CASSTTGLESPLHF. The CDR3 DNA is TGTGCCAGCAGCACTACAGGGCTGGAGTCACCCCTCCACTTT. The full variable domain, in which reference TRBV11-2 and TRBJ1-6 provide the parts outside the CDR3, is EAGVAQSPRYKIIEKRQSVAFWCNPISGHATLYWYQQILGQGPKLLIQFQNNGVVDDSQLPKDRFSAERLKGVDSTLKIQPAKLEDSAVYLCASSTTGLESPLHFGNGTRLTVT.

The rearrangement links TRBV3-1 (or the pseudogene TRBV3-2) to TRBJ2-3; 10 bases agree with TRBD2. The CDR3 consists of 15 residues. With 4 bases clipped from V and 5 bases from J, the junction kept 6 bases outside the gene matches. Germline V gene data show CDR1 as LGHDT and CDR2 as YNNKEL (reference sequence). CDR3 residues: CASSRLAGFGDTQYF. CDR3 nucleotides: TGTGCCAGCAGCCGACTAGCGGGTTTTGGAGATACGCAGTATTTT.

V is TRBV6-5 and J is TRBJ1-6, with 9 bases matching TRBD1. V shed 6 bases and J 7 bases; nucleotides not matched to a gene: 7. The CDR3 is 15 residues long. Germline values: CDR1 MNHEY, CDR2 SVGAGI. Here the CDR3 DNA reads TGTGCCAGCAGCCAAGACAGGGGGATGAATTCACCCCTCCACTTT. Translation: CASSQDRGMNSPLHF.

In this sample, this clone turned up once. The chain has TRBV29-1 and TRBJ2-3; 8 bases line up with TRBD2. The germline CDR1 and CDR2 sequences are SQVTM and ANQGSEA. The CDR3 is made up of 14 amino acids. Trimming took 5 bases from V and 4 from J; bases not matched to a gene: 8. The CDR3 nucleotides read TGCAGCGTTTCTAGGGAGCGGGGGCCAGATACGCAGTATTTT. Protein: CSVSRERGPDTQYF.

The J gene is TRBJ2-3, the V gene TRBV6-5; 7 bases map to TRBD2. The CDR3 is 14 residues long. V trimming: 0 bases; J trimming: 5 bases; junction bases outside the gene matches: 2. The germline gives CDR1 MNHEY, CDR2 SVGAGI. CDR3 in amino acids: CASSYSTSLDTQYF. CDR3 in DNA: TGTGCCAGCAGTTACTCGACTAGCCTAGATACGCAGTATTTT.

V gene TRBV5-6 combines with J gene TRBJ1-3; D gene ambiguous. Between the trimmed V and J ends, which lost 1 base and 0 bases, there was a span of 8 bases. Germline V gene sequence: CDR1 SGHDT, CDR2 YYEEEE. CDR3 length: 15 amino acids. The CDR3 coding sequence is TGTGCCAGCAGCTTGACAACAGACTCTGGAAACACCATATATTTT. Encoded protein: CASSLTTDSGNTIYF.

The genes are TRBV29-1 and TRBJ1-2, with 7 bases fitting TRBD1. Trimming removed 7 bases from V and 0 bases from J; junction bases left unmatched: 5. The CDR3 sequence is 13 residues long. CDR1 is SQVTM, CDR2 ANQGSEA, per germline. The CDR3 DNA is TGCAGCGGACTCCAGGGGGCTAACTATGGCTACACCTTC. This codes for CSGLQGANYGYTF. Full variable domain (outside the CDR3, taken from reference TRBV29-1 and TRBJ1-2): SAVISQKPSRDICQRGTSLTIQCQVDSQVTMMFWYRQQPGQSLTLIATANQGSEATYESGFVIDKFPISRPNLTFSTLTVSNMSPEDSSIYLCSGLQGANYGYTFGSGTRLTVV.